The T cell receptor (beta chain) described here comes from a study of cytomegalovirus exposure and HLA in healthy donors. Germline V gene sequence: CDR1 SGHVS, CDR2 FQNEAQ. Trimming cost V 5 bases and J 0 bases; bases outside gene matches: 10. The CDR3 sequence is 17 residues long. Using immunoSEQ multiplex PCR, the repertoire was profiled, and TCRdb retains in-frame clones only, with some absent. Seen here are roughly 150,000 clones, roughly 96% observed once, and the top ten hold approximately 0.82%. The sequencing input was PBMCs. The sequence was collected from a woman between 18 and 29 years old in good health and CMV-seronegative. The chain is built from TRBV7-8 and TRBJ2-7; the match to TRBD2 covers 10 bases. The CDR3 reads CASSTPGLASSSYEQYF. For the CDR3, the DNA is TGTGCCAGCAGCACTCCGGGACTAGCGTCGAGCTCCTACGAGCAGTACTTC.